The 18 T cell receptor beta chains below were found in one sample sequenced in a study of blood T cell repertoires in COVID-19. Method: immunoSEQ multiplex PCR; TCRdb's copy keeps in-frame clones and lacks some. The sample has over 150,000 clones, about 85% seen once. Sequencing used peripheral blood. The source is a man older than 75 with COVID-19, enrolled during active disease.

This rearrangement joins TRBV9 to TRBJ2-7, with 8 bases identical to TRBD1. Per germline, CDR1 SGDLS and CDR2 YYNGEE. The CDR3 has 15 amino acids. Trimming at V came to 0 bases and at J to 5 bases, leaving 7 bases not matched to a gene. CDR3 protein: CASSVGRQGIHEQYF. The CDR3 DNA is TGTGCCAGCAGCGTAGGCAGACAGGGGATACACGAGCAGTACTTC.

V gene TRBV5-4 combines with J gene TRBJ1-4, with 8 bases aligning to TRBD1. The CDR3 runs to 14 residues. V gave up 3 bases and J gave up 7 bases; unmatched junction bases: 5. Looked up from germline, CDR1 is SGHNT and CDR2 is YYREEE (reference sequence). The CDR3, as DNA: TGTGCCAGCAGCTCGGACAGGGCCCCTGAAAAACTGTTTTTT. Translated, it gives CASSSDRAPEKLFF.

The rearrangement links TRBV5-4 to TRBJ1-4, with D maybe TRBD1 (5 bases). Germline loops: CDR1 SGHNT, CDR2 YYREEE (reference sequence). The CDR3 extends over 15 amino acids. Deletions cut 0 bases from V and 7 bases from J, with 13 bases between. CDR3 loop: CASSLERGAPEKLFF. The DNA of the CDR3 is TGTGCCAGCAGCTTGGAAAGGGGTGCCCCTGAAAAACTGTTTTTT.

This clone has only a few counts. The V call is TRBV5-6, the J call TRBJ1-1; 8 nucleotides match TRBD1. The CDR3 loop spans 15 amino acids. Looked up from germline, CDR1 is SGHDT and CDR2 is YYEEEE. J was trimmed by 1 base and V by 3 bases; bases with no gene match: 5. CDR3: CASSSRTGPNTEAFF. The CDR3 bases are TGTGCCAGCAGCTCCCGGACAGGGCCGAACACTGAAGCTTTCTTT. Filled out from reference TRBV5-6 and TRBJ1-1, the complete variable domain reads DAGVTQSPTHLIKTRGQQVTLRCSPKSGHDTVSWYQQALGQGPQFIFQYYEEEERQRGNFPDRFSGHQFPNYSSELNVNALLLGDSALYLCASSSRTGPNTEAFFGQGTRLTVV.

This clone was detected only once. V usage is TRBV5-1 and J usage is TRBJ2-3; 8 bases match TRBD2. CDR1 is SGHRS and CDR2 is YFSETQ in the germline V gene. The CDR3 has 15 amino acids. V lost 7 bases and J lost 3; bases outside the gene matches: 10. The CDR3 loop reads CASELGGEGTDTQYF. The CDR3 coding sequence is TGCGCCAGCGAGCTCGGGGGGGAAGGAACAGATACGCAGTATTTT.

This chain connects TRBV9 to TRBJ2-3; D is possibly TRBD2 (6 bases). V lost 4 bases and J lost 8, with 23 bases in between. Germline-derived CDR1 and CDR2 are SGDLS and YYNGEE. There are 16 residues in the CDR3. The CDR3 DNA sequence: TGTGCCAGCAGCCCCACGGGAGACTATCTAAGGGTTACGCAGTATTTT. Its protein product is CASSPTGDYLRVTQYF.

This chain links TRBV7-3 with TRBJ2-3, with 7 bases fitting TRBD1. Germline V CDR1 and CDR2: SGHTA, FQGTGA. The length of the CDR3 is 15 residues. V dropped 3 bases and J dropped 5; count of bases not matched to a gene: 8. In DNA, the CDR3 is TGTGCCAGCAGCTTGGCCGGGACAGCTGGAGATACGCAGTATTTT. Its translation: CASSLAGTAGDTQYF.

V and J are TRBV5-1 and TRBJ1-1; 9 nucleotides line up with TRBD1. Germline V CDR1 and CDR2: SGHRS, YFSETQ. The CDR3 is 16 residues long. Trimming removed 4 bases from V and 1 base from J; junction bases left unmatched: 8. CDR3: CASSLIQGAANTEAFF. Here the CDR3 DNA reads TGCGCCAGCAGCCTAATACAGGGGGCTGCGAACACTGAAGCTTTCTTT.

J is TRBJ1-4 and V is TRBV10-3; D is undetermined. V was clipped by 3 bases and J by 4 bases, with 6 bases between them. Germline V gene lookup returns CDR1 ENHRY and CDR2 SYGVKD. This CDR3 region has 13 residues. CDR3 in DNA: TGTGCCATCAGTGATAGGAGTAATGAAAAACTGTTTTTT. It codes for CAISDRSNEKLFF.

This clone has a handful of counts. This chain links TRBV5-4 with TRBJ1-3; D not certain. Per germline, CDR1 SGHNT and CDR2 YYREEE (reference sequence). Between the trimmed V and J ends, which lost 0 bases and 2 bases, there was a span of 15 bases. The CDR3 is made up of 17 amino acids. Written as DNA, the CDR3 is TGTGCCAGCAGCTTGGGAGGGTCCCGAACAGCTGGAAACACCATATATTTT. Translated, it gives CASSLGGSRTAGNTIYF.

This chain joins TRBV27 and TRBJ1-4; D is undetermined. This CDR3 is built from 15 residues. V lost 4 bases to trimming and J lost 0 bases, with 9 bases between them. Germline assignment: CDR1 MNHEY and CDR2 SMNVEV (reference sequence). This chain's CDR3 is CASSWAGTTNEKLFF. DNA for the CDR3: TGTGCCAGCAGTTGGGCAGGAACAACTAATGAAAAACTGTTTTTT.

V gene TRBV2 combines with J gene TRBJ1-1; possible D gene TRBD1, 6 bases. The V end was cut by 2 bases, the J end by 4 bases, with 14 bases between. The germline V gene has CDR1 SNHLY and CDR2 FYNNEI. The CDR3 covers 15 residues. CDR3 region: CASSEPTQGPTEAFF. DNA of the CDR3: TGTGCCAGCAGTGAACCAACACAGGGCCCCACTGAAGCTTTCTTT.

CDR3 sequence: CATLTPRQGAYGYTF. The CDR3 region has the DNA TGTGCCACCTTGACCCCTCGACAGGGGGCCTATGGCTACACCTTC. The chain couples TRBV24-1 to TRBJ1-2, with TRBD1 matching 10 bases. Looked up from germline, CDR1 is KGHDR and CDR2 is SFDVKD. This CDR3 has 15 residues. With V trimmed by 9 bases and J by 4 bases, 10 bases remained unmatched.

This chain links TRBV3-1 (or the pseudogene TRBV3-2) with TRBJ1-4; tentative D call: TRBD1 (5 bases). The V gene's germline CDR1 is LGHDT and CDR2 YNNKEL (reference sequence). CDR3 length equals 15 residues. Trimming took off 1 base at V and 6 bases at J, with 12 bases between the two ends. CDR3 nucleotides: TGTGCCAGCAGCCAAGGATCGACGGGGGATGAAAAACTGTTTTTT. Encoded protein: CASSQGSTGDEKLFF.

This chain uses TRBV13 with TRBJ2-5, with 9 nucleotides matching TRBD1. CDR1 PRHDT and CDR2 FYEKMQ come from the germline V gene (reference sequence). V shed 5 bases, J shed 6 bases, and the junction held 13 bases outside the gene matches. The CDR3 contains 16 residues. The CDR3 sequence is CASSPPPGQGKQTQYF. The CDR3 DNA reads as TGTGCCAGCAGCCCACCCCCTGGACAGGGGAAACAGACCCAGTACTTC.

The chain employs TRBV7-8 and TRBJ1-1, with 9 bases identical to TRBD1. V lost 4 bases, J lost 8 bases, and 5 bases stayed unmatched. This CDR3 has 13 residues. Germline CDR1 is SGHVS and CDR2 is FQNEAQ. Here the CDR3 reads CASSSGQGVEAFF. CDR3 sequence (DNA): TGTGCCAGCAGCTCGGGACAGGGAGTCGAAGCTTTCTTT.

This CDR3 reads CASSRGQGEHGYTF. The CDR3 DNA sequence: TGCGCCAGCAGCCGGGGACAGGGCGAGCATGGCTACACCTTC. The J gene is TRBJ1-2, the V gene TRBV5-1; 9 bases line up with TRBD1. The CDR3 spans 14 residues. V was pared by 4 bases and J by 6 bases, with 7 bases of the junction left unmatched. Germline CDR1 and CDR2: SGHRS and YFSETQ.

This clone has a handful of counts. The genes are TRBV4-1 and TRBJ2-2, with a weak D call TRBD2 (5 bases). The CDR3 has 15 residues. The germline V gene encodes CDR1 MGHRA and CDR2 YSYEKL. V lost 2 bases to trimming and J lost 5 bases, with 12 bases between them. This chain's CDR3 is CASSQLPRRTGELFF. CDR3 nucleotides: TGCGCCAGCAGCCAACTTCCAAGGAGGACCGGGGAGCTGTTTTTT.